This T cell receptor beta chain was obtained from a study of OX40 agonist ivuxolimab in advanced cancers. Study details: The study reported partial responses in three patients: one hepatocellular carcinoma, two cutaneous melanoma.

This clone was picked up one time. TCRdb's table, derived via immunoSEQ multiplex PCR, lists solely in-frame clones and lacks some. The sample comprises around 46,000 clones, around nine tenths of which are singletons, and roughly 5.2% rests with the top ten. Unmatched junction bases numbered 15, after V lost 7 bases and J lost 9 bases. The CDR3 is 14 amino acids. CDR1 and CDR2 from the germline V gene are SQVTM and ANQGSEA. The specimen was CD4+ or CD8+ T cells sorted from blood, collected in a trial of the OX40 agonist ivuxolimab. The sequence came from an adult with an advanced solid tumor such as melanoma, head and neck, liver or kidney cancer. The V call is TRBV29-1, the J call TRBJ2-1; 7 nucleotides align to TRBD2. DNA for the CDR3: TGCAGCGCAGTTGTAGGGAGGGCCTTTAGTGAGCAGTTCTTC. Protein product: CSAVVGRAFSEQFF.